This T cell receptor beta chain was documented in a study of cytomegalovirus exposure and HLA in healthy donors. Broader study findings: A few of the chains that were CMV-associated were confirmed in vitro to be specific for CMV antigens. According to reports, the classifier identified cytomegalovirus status with high specificity and sensitivity. Most TCR sequences were rare, but some public TCRs occurred in many donors. Among TCR beta chains, those listed as cytomegalovirus-associated numbered over 150.

This clone appeared once. Its antigen remains unidentified. PCR involved 60 Vbeta and 13 Jbeta primers. The data were produced by immunoSEQ multiplex PCR, yet TCRdb's version contains in-frame clones alone and is incomplete. The table shows some 120,000 clones, with 74% occurring only once. The CDR3 is made up of 15 amino acids. V lost 5 bases to trimming and J lost 2 bases, with 16 bases between them. Germline V gene lookup returns CDR1 SGHTA and CDR2 FQGNSA. This sequence was found in a woman aged 50 to 60 in good health and CMV-seropositive. Sequencing was performed on PBMCs. The rearrangement joins TRBV7-2 to TRBJ2-7, with D possibly being TRBD2 (5 bases). The CDR3 DNA reads TGTGCCAGCAGCCCCGATCCTAGCAGAACCTACGAGCAGTACTTC. The encoded protein is CASSPDPSRTYEQYF.